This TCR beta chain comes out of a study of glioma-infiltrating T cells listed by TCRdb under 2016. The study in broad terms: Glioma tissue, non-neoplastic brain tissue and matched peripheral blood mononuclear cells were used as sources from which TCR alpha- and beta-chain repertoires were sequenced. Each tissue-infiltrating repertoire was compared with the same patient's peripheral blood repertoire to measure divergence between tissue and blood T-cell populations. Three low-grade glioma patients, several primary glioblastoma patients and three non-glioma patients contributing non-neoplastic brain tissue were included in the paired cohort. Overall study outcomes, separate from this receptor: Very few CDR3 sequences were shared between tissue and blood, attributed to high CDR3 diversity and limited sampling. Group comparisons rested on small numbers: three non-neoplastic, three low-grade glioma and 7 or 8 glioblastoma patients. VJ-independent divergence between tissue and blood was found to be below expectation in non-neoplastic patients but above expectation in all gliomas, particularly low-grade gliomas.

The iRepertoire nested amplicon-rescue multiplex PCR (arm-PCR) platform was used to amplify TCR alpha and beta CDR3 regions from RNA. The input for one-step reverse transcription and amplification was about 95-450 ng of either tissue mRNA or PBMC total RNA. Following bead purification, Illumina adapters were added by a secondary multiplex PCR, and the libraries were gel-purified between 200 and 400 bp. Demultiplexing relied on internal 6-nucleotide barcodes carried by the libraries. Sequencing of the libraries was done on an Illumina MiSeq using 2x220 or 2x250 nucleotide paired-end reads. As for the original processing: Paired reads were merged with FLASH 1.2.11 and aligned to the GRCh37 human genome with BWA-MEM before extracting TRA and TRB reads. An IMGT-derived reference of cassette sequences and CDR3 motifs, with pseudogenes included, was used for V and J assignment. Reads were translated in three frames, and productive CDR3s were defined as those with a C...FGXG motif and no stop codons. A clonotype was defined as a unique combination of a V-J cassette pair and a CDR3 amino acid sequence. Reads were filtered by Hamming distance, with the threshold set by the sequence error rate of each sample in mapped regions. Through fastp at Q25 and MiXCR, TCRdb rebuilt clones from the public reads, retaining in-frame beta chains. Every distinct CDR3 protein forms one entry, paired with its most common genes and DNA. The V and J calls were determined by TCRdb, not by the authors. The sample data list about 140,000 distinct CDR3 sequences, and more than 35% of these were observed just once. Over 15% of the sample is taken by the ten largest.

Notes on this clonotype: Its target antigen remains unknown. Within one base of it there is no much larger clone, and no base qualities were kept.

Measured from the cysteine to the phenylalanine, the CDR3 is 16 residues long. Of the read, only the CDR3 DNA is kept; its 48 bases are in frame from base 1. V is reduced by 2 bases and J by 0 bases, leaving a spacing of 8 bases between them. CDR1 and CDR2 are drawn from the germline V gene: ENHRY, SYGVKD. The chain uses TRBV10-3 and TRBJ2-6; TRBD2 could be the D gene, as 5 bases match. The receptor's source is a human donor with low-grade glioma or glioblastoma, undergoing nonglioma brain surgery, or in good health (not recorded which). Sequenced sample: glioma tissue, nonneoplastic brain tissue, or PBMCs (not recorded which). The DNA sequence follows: TGTGCCATCAGTGAGAATCGGGGCTCTGGGGCCAACGTCCTGACTTTC. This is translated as CAISENRGSGANVLTF.